This T cell receptor beta chain was sequenced for a study of shared clonotypes between healthy human individuals. Study findings and constraints: Generally, naive subsets came out with larger estimated richness than memory subsets.

TCRdb keeps only in-frame clones here, not all; method: immunoSEQ multiplex PCR. The data hold roughly 700,000 clones, with around two thirds observed a single time. V lost 0 bases and J lost 0, with 10 bases in between. CDR3 length: 15 amino acids. CDR1 SGHRS and CDR2 YFSETQ come from the germline V gene. With respect to this clone: Its antigen is currently unknown. Other DNA sequences in this sample translate to the same CDR3.

V gene TRBV5-1 combines with J gene TRBJ2-7; D is perhaps TRBD2 (6 bases). This receptor was identified in a woman aged 25 to 39 in good health. The sample comprised memory CD4+ T cells sorted from blood. Specified subset: CD45RA-negative fraction. The CDR3: CASSLGGGISYEQYF. The CDR3 DNA sequence: TGCGCCAGCAGCTTGGGCGGCGGGATCTCCTACGAGCAGTACTTC.